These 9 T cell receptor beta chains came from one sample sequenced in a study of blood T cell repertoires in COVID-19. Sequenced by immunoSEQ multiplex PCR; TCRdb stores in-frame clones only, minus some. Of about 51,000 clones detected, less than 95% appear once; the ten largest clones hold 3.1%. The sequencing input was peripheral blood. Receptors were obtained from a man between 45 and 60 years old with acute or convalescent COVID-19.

For the CDR3, the DNA is TGTGCCAGCAGCCTCGAAAACAGGGGAACTAATGAAAAACTGTTTTTT. Translation: CASSLENRGTNEKLFF. This chain connects TRBV3-1 (or the pseudogene TRBV3-2) to TRBJ1-4; TRBD1 matches at 7 bases. This CDR3 is built from 16 residues. CDR1 is LGHDT and CDR2 is YNNKEL in the germline V gene (reference sequence). With V trimmed by 4 bases and J by 1 base, 6 bases remained unmatched.

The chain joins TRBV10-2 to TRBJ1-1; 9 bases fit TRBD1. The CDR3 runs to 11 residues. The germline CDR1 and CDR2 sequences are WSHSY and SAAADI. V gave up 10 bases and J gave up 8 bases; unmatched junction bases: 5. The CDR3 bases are TGCGCCACAGGGACAGGGCAGGAAGCTTTCTTT. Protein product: CATGTGQEAFF.

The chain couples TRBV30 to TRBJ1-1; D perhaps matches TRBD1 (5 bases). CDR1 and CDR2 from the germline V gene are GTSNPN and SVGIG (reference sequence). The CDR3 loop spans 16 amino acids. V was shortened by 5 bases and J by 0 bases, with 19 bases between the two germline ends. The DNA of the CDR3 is TGTGCCTGGGAAGGGAGGGCTGGGGCTATGAACACTGAAGCTTTCTTT. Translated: CAWEGRAGAMNTEAFF.

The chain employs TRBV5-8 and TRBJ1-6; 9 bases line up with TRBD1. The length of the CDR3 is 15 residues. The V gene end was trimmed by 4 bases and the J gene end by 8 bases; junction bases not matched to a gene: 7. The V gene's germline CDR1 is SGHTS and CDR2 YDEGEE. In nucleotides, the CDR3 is TGTGCCAGCAGCCCGGGGACAGGGTTCTATTCACCCCTCCACTTT. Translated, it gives CASSPGTGFYSPLHF.

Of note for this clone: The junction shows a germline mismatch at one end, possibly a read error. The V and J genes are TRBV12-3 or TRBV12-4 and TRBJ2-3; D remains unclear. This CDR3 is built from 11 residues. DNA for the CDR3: TGTGCCAGCAGCAACACATATACGCAGTATTTT. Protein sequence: CASSNTYTQYF.

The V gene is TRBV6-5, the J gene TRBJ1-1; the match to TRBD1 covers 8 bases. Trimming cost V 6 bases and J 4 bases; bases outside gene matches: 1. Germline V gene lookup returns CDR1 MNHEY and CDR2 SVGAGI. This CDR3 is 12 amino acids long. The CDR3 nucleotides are TGTGCCAGCAGAACAGGGGGCACTGAAGCTTTCTTT. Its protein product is CASRTGGTEAFF.

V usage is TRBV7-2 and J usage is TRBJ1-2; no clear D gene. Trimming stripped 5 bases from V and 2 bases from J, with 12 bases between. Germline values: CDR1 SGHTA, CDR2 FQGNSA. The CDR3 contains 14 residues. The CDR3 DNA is TGTGCCAGCAGCAAGCCTCGGGAAAACTATGGCTACACCTTC. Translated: CASSKPRENYGYTF. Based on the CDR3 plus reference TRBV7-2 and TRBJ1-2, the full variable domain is GAGVSQSPSNKVTEKGKDVELRCDPISGHTALYWYRQSLGQGLEFLIYFQGNSAPDKSGLPSDRFSAERTGGSVSTLTIQRTQQEDSAVYLCASSKPRENYGYTFGSGTRLTVV.

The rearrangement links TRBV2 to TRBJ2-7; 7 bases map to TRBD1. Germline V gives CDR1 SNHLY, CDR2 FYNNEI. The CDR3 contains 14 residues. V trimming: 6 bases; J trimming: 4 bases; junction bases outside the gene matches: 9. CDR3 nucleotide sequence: TGTGCCAGCAGGAAGGGACAGCTCGAATACGAGCAGTACTTC. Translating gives CASRKGQLEYEQYF.

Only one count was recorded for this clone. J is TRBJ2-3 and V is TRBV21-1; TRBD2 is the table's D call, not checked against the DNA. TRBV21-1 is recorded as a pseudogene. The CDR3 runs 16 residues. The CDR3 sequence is CAQPTSGGEPTDTQYF. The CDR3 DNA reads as TGTGCCCAGCCCACTAGCGGGGGGGAACCCACAGATACGCAGTATTTT.